Shown below are 18 T cell receptor beta chains from a single sample sequenced in a study of PD-1 blockade in mismatch repair-deficient tumors. Some clones are missing from TCRdb's copy, which holds only in-frame ones; the method was immunoSEQ multiplex PCR. The data show about 66,000 clones, around 80% seen once. The sample here was peripheral blood, taken 2 weeks after starting pembrolizumab. These receptors came from an adult with mismatch repair-deficient cancer.

The chain is built from TRBV19 and TRBJ2-1, with 7 bases matching TRBD2. The germline V gene encodes CDR1 LNHDA and CDR2 SQIVND (reference sequence). V was pared by 4 bases and J by 8 bases, with 11 bases of the junction left unmatched. This CDR3 has 15 residues. CDR3 nucleotide sequence: TGTGCCAGTAGTACTCCTAGCGGAGCTGTCCATGAGCAGTTCTTC. Its translation: CASSTPSGAVHEQFF. The entire variable domain, with the rest obtained from reference TRBV19 and TRBJ2-1, is as follows: DGGITQSPKYLFRKEGQNVTLSCEQNLNHDAMYWYRQDPGQGLRLIYYSQIVNDFQKGDIAEGYSVSREKKESFPLTVTSAQKNPTAFYLCASSTPSGAVHEQFFGPGTRLTVL.

The rearrangement joins TRBV6-5 to TRBJ2-1; D unresolved. Trimming removed 5 bases at V and 12 bases at J, with 11 bases between. This CDR3 region has 11 residues. Germline-derived CDR1 and CDR2 are MNHEY and SVGAGI. The CDR3 DNA reads TGTGCCAGCAGTAACGCCGAAGGGCAGTTCTTC. It specifies CASSNAEGQFF.

The chain recombines TRBV11-2 with TRBJ1-1; D remains ambiguous. This CDR3 region has 15 residues. In germline, CDR1 is SGHAT, CDR2 FQNNGV. V was clipped by 1 base and J by 2 bases, with 11 bases between them. Here the CDR3 DNA reads TGTGCCAGCAGCTTAGTAGGGTCCCCCAACACTGAAGCTTTCTTT. It codes for CASSLVGSPNTEAFF.

V and J are TRBV9 and TRBJ2-7; the D is unclear. V was trimmed by 0 bases and J by 3 bases, leaving 10 bases between them. CDR3 length equals 14 residues. Per germline, CDR1 SGDLS and CDR2 YYNGEE. CDR3 region: CASSVEGLFYEQYF. The CDR3 nucleotides read TGTGCCAGCAGCGTAGAAGGCTTATTCTACGAGCAGTACTTC.

The rearrangement joins TRBV18 to TRBJ1-1, with D possibly matching TRBD1 (5 bases). Looked up from germline, CDR1 is KGHSH and CDR2 is LQKENI. This CDR3 spans 13 amino acids. Trimming took 2 bases from V and 5 from J, leaving 9 bases between them. The CDR3 sequence is CASSPGRGTEAFF. The CDR3, as DNA: TGTGCCAGCTCACCAGGACGGGGGACTGAAGCTTTCTTT.

J is TRBJ2-7 and V is TRBV19; TRBD1 aligns across 8 bases. The CDR3 runs 15 residues. Unmatched junction bases numbered 8, after V lost 5 bases and J lost 2 bases. The germline V gene encodes CDR1 LNHDA and CDR2 SQIVND (reference sequence). The CDR3 DNA reads TGTGCCAGTAGTTTAAGACAGGGGTTACCCTACGAGCAGTACTTC. Amino acids: CASSLRQGLPYEQYF.

The V and J genes are TRBV11-2 and TRBJ2-2; D gene unclear. This CDR3 is built from 14 residues. Germline loops: CDR1 SGHAT, CDR2 FQNNGV. V lost 5 bases and J lost 7, with 14 bases in between. Here the CDR3 DNA reads TGTGCCAGCAGCCCCCCGTTCGGCATCGGGGAGCTGTTTTTT. Residues: CASSPPFGIGELFF.

This chain uses TRBV7-3 with TRBJ1-5; a possible D gene is TRBD1 (6 bases). V was clipped by 5 bases and J by 0 bases, with 20 bases between them. This CDR3 region has 18 residues. CDR1 and CDR2 (germline): SGHTA, FQGTGA. The CDR3 spells CASSQIPDRRVSNQPQHF. The DNA for the CDR3 is TGTGCCAGCAGCCAGATACCAGACAGGCGCGTTAGCAATCAGCCCCAGCATTTT.

The chain employs TRBV6-1 and TRBJ1-2; 8 bases are shared with TRBD1. The CDR3 extends over 17 amino acids. V trimming: 2 bases; J trimming: 6 bases; junction bases outside the gene matches: 14. Looked up from germline, CDR1 is MNHNS and CDR2 is SASEGT. In DNA form, the CDR3 reads TGTGCCAGCAGTGAATTTGGGACAGGCCAGACCCCCGATGGCTACACCTTC. Its translation is CASSEFGTGQTPDGYTF.

The chain links TRBV11-2 to TRBJ2-1; possibly TRBD1 for D (6 bases). This CDR3 is built from 16 residues. V was clipped by 5 bases and J by 4 bases, with 18 bases between them. The germline gives CDR1 SGHAT, CDR2 FQNNGV. In DNA form, the CDR3 reads TGTGCCAGCAGCCAACAGGGTTTCGATTTTTACAATGAGCAGTTCTTC. Translated: CASSQQGFDFYNEQFF.

The count of this clone is one. The V gene is TRBV2, the J gene TRBJ1-4; no clear D. The CDR3 spans 14 residues. From germline, CDR1 is SNHLY and CDR2 FYNNEI. V was trimmed by 3 bases and J by 2 bases, leaving 7 bases between them. CDR3 DNA sequence: TGTGCCAGCAGTGACGGGTCTACTAATGAAAAACTGTTTTTT. Protein product: CASSDGSTNEKLFF.

This chain uses TRBV27 with TRBJ2-1; the match to TRBD2 covers 10 bases. The CDR3 consists of 17 residues. V shed 3 bases, J shed 0 bases, and the junction held 5 bases outside the gene matches. Germline-derived CDR1 and CDR2 are MNHEY and SMNVEV (reference sequence). CDR3 in amino acids: CASSFLPSGSSYNEQFF. The CDR3 coding sequence is TGTGCCAGCAGTTTTCTCCCTAGCGGGAGCTCCTACAATGAGCAGTTCTTC.

This clone appeared a few times. The genes are TRBV7-9 and TRBJ2-7, with 8 bases that match TRBD2. Trimming cost V 2 bases and J 3 bases; bases outside gene matches: 0. The CDR3 is made up of 13 amino acids. Germline lookup yields CDR1 SEHNR and CDR2 FQNEAQ (reference sequence). The CDR3 is CASSLSGGYEQYF. In DNA, the CDR3 is TGTGCCAGCAGCTTAAGCGGGGGCTACGAGCAGTACTTC.

The V call is TRBV11-3, the J call TRBJ1-1; D uncertain. The CDR3 sequence is 13 residues long. CDR1 and CDR2 from the germline V gene are SGHNT and YENEEA. Trimming took 7 bases from V and 4 from J, leaving 13 bases between them. CDR3 loop: CASKGIASTEAFF. The CDR3 DNA reads TGTGCCAGCAAGGGCATTGCGAGCACTGAAGCTTTCTTT.

The chain joins TRBV28 to TRBJ1-5; D may be TRBD1 (5 bases). CDR1 MDHEN and CDR2 SYDVKM come from the germline V gene. V was trimmed by 6 bases and J by 2 bases, leaving 14 bases between them. There are 15 residues in the CDR3. The CDR3 loop reads CASSWGDTGNQPQHF. The CDR3, as DNA: TGTGCCAGCAGCTGGGGGGATACGGGCAATCAGCCCCAGCATTTT.

This chain connects TRBV28 to TRBJ1-5; D unclear. The germline V gene has CDR1 MDHEN and CDR2 SYDVKM. Deletions cut 10 bases from V and 7 bases from J, with 14 bases between. The CDR3 has 12 residues. CDR3 in DNA: TGTGCCATCCAGGCCGGGGAGCAGCCCCAGCATTTT. Amino acids: CAIQAGEQPQHF.

The chain links TRBV30 to TRBJ1-2, with 11 bases matching TRBD1. The V segment lost 2 bases and the J segment 8 bases; nucleotides outside the gene matches: 10. The CDR3 contains 15 residues. Germline V CDR1 and CDR2: GTSNPN, SVGIG (reference sequence). CDR3 DNA sequence: TGTGCCTGGAGTTCCTGGACAGGGGGCAATAGGGGCTACACCTTC. As protein: CAWSSWTGGNRGYTF.

This chain joins TRBV18 and TRBJ1-1; D unclear. Looked up from germline, CDR1 is KGHSH and CDR2 is LQKENI. The CDR3 runs 14 residues. Trimming pared 7 bases from V and 3 bases from J, leaving 15 bases between. The CDR3 DNA is TGTGCCAGCTTGAAAGGCCCTGTCGACACTGAAGCTTTCTTT. It specifies CASLKGPVDTEAFF.